These T cell receptor beta chains were read from a single sample in a study of T cells in Graves' hyperthyroidism and ophthalmopathy. TCRdb processed the multiplex PCR reads anew with MiXCR; each CDR3 protein has one entry. The sample includes hundreds of thousands of distinct CDR3 sequences, roughly 15% of them seen just once. The sample comprised blood. Receptors originate from a woman aged 25 to 39 with Graves' hyperthyroidism. CDR3s include the opening cysteine and the closing phenylalanine or tryptophan. Each record gives: clone size, D gene, V gene, CDR3 length, J gene, CDR3 DNA, CDR3 protein. A D gene is named only where the DNA matches it firmly. For some rows the clone size is stated as once, few or many, or as a class when expanded; others skip it.

-	-	TRBV5-4	15	TRBJ1-1	TGTGCCAGCAGCTTGGGCGGATCAGGGTGGGTTAAAGCTTTCTTT	CASSLGGSGWVKAFF
-	-	TRBV20-1	15	TRBJ1-5	TGCAGTGCTAGGGGGGGAGCTTCGAGCAATCAGCCCCAGCATTTT	CSARGGASSNQPQHF
few	-	TRBV29-1	15	TRBJ1-5	TGCAGCGTCCCCGAGGGGGGACTCGGCAATCAGCCCCAGCATTTT	CSVPEGGLGNQPQHF
many	TRBD2	TRBV6-2/TRBV6-3	15	TRBJ2-1	TGTGCCAGCAGCACCGGGACTAGCGGTGTAAATGAGCAGTTCTTC	CASSTGTSGVNEQFF
many	-	TRBV20-1	15	TRBJ2-5	TGCAGTGCCACACTTCTTGGGGGGAGGACGGAGACCCAGTACTTC	CSATLLGGRTETQYF
few	-	TRBV7-2	12	TRBJ2-1	TGTGCCAGCAGCCCGTCCGAAGCGGCTAGGTTCTTC	CASSPSEAARFF
few	-	TRBV27	15	TRBJ1-6	TGTGCCAGCAGTTTGGGGCGGGTCCGCAATTCACCCCTCCACTTT	CASSLGRVRNSPLHF
many	-	TRBV28	12	TRBJ1-5	TGTGCCAGCAGCCCAGTTTGGCAGCCCCAGCATTTT	CASSPVWQPQHF
-	-	TRBV29-1	12	TRBJ1-1	TGCAGCATCAGGGTTTCGGACACTGAAGCTTTCTTT	CSIRVSDTEAFF
many	TRBD1	TRBV11-2	16	TRBJ2-7	TGTGCCAGCAGCTTCCGATTTAGACAGGGGGCCTACGAGCAGTACTTC	CASSFRFRQGAYEQYF
-	TRBD1	TRBV20-1	13	TRBJ1-1	TGCAGTGCTAGGCCAGGGGGAAACACTGAAGCTTTCTTT	CSARPGGNTEAFF
many	TRBD2	TRBV18	15	TRBJ2-1	TGTGCCAGCTCACTAGCTAGCGGACCGTACAATGAGCAGTTCTTC	CASSLASGPYNEQFF
few	-	TRBV7-2	15	TRBJ2-2	TGTGCCAGCAGCTTAGGAATATTGCGGACCGGGGAGCTGTTTTTT	CASSLGILRTGELFF
few	-	TRBV27	15	TRBJ2-7	TGTGCCAGCAGTTCCCCCCGCGGCCCCCTCTACGAGCAGTACTTC	CASSSPRGPLYEQYF
many	TRBD2	TRBV7-3	15	TRBJ2-3	TGTGCCAGCAGCCCGGGACTAGCGGGTGGAGATACGCAGTATTTT	CASSPGLAGGDTQYF
-	-	TRBV10-3	15	TRBJ1-1	TGTGCCACCAGTGAGTCGAAGGTGGGGAACACTGAAGCTTTCTTT	CATSESKVGNTEAFF
-	TRBD1	TRBV20-1	16	TRBJ1-5	TGCAGTGCGGAACCCTACGACAGGGGAAGCAATCAGCCCCAGCATTTT	CSAEPYDRGSNQPQHF
many	TRBD1	TRBV28	13	TRBJ1-5	TGTGCCAGCCATACAGGGGGAGGTCAGCCCCAGCATTTT	CASHTGGGQPQHF
few	-	TRBV12-3/TRBV12-4	12	TRBJ2-1	TGTGCCAGCAGTGCTCCTCTAGGAGGGGGGTTCTTC	CASSAPLGGGFF
-	-	TRBV11-2	13	TRBJ2-2	TGTGCCAGCAGCCAGACTAGTGCCGGGGAGCTGTTTTTT	CASSQTSAGELFF
many	-	TRBV9	14	TRBJ2-2	TGTGCCAGCAGCGTAGGGGGAGACACCGGGGAGCTGTTTTTT	CASSVGGDTGELFF
few	TRBD1	TRBV7-8	14	TRBJ2-5	TGTGCCAGCAGCGTCAGGGGGCCGGGAGAGACCCAGTACTTC	CASSVRGPGETQYF
many	-	TRBV7-2	13	TRBJ2-7	TGTGCCAGCAGCTTAATGCTAAACTACGAGCAGTACTTC	CASSLMLNYEQYF
many	-	TRBV12-3/TRBV12-4	15	TRBJ1-5	TGTGCCAGCACCACCGGGTATTATAGCAATCAGCCCCAGCATTTT	CASTTGYYSNQPQHF
many	TRBD2	TRBV20-1	14	TRBJ2-5	TGCAGTGCTCACCGGGGCGGGAGAGGAGAGACCCAGTACTTC	CSAHRGGRGETQYF
-	TRBD1	TRBV28	14	TRBJ2-1	TGTGCCACCACCGGGACAGGGGTTTACAATGAGCAGTTCTTC	CATTGTGVYNEQFF
many	-	TRBV7-9	14	TRBJ2-1	TGTGCCAGCAGCTTAGGAGTGGTAGGGAATGAGCAGTTCTTC	CASSLGVVGNEQFF
many	TRBD1	TRBV27	16	TRBJ1-1	TGTGCCAGCAGTCCCCCGGGACAGGGTCCTTACACTGAAGCTTTCTTT	CASSPPGQGPYTEAFF
-	-	TRBV4-3	15	TRBJ1-4	TGCGCCAGCAGCCAAGATTGGAGGTTTAATGAAAAACTGTTTTTT	CASSQDWRFNEKLFF
-	TRBD1	TRBV5-1	17	TRBJ1-3	TGCGCCAGCAGCTTGGGGGACAGGGGGCTTACTGGAAACACCATATATTTT	CASSLGDRGLTGNTIYF
many	-	TRBV12-3/TRBV12-4	14	TRBJ1-2	TGTGCCAGCAGTTTGGGCAGCACTAACTATGGCTACACCTTC	CASSLGSTNYGYTF
many	-	TRBV2	13	TRBJ2-2	TGTGCCAGCAGTTTACAGGGTTCCGGGGAGCTGTTTTTT	CASSLQGSGELFF
many	-	TRBV27	13	TRBJ1-1	TGTGCCAGCAGGCGCAGGGAGAGCACTGAAGCTTTCTTT	CASRRRESTEAFF
few	-	TRBV9	13	TRBJ1-1	TGTGCCAGCAGCGTAGAATGGGGCTCTGAAGCTTTCTTT	CASSVEWGSEAFF
few	-	TRBV5-1	15	TRBJ2-7	TGCGCCAGCAGCTTGGGGGGGGCGGGGAGCTACGAGCAGTACTTC	CASSLGGAGSYEQYF
-	-	TRBV5-1	12	TRBJ1-1	TGTGCCAGCAGCTCTGCAGGGTTTCGTGCTTTCTTT	CASSSAGFRAFF
-	-	TRBV15	15	TRBJ2-5	TGTGCCACCAGCAGAGATAATAGGGGGCAAGAGACCCAGTACTTC	CATSRDNRGQETQYF
-	TRBD2	TRBV27	16	TRBJ2-7	TGTGCCAGCAGTTTAAACGGGAGGGCCCTGTCCTACGAGCAGTACTTC	CASSLNGRALSYEQYF
many	-	TRBV2	11	TRBJ2-1	TGTGCCAGCAGTATGACCCGTGAGCAGTTCTTC	CASSMTREQFF
many	TRBD1	TRBV11-1	16	TRBJ2-1	TGTGCCAGCTCCAGGCGTCCGGGGACAGGGGGCAATGAGCAGTTCTTC	CASSRRPGTGGNEQFF
many	TRBD2	TRBV11-3	15	TRBJ2-7	TGTGCCAGCACCCACAGGACTAGCGGAATCTACGAGCAGTACTTC	CASTHRTSGIYEQYF
few	TRBD2	TRBV19	12	TRBJ2-7	TGTGCCAGTTCCGGGAGGCACTACGAGCAGTACTTC	CASSGRHYEQYF
-	-	TRBV19	13	TRBJ2-7	TGTGCCACCAGGGCGAGGGGTTACTACGAGCAGTACTTC	CATRARGYYEQYF
few	-	TRBV2	15	TRBJ2-5	TGTGCCAGCAGTCCCCTCTCGAGTTCTTTGGGGACCCAGTACTTC	CASSPLSSSLGTQYF
many	TRBD1	TRBV12-3/TRBV12-4	14	TRBJ2-1	TGTGCCAGCAGTTTAGCAGGGGGCTCCTATGAGCAGTTCTTC	CASSLAGGSYEQFF
-	-	TRBV5-1	15	TRBJ1-1	TGCGCCAGCAGCTTAGAACGAGTTCGGAACACTGAAGCTTTCTTT	CASSLERVRNTEAFF
many	TRBD2	TRBV5-1	15	TRBJ2-1	TGCGCCAGCAGCCGTACTAGCGGGAGTGGGAATGAGCAGTTCTTC	CASSRTSGSGNEQFF
many	-	TRBV6-1	13	TRBJ2-7	TGTGCCAGCATTGGGGTAACCTCCTACGAGCAGTACTTC	CASIGVTSYEQYF
many	-	TRBV7-9	15	TRBJ2-6	TGTGCCAGCAGCTTAGCGCGCTCTGGGGCCAACGTCCTGACTTTC	CASSLARSGANVLTF
many	-	TRBV20-1	15	TRBJ2-1	TGCAGTGCTAGAGATGAAGCTCCTCCTCACAATGAGCAGTTCTTC	CSARDEAPPHNEQFF